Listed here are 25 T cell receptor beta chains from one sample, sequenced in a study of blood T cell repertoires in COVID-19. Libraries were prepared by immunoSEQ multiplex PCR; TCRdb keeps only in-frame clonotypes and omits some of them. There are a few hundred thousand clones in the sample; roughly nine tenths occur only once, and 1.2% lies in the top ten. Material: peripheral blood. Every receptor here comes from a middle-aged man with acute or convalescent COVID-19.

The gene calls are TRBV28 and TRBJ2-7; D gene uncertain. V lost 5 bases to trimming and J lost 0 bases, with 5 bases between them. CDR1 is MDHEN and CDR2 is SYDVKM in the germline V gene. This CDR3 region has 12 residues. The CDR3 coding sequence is TGTGCCAGCAGTCATAGCTCCTACGAGCAGTACTTC. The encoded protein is CASSHSSYEQYF.

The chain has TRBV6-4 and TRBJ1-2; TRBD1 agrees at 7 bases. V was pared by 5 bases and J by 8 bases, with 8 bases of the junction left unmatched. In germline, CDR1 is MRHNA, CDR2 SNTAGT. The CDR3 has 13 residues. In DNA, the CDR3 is TGTGCCAGCAGTTACGGACAGGCGCGAGGCTACACCTTC. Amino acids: CASSYGQARGYTF.

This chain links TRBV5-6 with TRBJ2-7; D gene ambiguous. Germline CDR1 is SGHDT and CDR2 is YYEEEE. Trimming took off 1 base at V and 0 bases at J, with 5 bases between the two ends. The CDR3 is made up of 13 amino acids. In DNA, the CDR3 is TGTGCCAGCAGCTTGCTGCGCTCCTACGAGCAGTACTTC. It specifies CASSLLRSYEQYF.

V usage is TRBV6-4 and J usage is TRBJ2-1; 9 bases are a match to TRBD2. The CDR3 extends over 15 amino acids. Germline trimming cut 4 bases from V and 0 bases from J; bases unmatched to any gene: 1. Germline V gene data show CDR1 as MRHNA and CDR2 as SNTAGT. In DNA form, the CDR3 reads TGTGCCAGCAGTGTGACTAGCGGCTCCTACAATGAGCAGTTCTTC. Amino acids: CASSVTSGSYNEQFF.

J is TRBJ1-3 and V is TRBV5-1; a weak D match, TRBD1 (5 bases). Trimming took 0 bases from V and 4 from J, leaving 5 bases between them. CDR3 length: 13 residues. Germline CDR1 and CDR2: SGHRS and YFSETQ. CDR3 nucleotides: TGCGCCAGCAGCTTGGGACAGGGAAACACCATATATTTT. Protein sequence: CASSLGQGNTIYF.

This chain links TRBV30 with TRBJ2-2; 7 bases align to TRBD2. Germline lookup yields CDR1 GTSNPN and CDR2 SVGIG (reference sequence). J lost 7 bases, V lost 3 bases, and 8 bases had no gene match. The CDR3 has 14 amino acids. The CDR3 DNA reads TGTGCCTGGAGAGTACGGGGGGAGGACGGGGAGCTGTTTTTT. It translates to CAWRVRGEDGELFF.

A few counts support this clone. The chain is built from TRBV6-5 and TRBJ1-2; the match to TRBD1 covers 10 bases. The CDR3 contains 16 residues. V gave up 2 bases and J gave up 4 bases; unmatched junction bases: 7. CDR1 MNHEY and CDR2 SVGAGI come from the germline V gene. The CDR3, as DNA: TGTGCCAGCAGTTACAGCCGGGACAGGGGACCCTATGGCTACACCTTC. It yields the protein CASSYSRDRGPYGYTF.

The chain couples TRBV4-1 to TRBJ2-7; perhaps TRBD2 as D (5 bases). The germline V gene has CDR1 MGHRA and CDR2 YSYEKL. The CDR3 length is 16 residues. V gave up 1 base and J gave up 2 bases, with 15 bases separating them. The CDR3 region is CASSQGNGKSPYEQYF. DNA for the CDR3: TGCGCCAGCAGCCAAGGTAACGGGAAATCACCCTACGAGCAGTACTTC.

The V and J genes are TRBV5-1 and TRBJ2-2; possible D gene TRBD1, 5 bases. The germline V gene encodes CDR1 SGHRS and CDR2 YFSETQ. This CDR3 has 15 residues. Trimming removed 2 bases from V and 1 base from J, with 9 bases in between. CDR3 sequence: CASSFTQGNTGELFF. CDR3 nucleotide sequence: TGCGCCAGCAGCTTCACGCAGGGGAACACCGGGGAGCTGTTTTTT.

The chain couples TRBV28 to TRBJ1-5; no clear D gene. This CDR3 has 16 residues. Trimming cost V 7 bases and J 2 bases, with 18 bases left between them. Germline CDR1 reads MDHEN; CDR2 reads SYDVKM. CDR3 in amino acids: CASTLTAPEGNQPQHF. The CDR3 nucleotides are TGTGCCAGCACTTTGACGGCTCCTGAGGGCAATCAGCCCCAGCATTTT.

The CDR3 nucleotides are TGTGCCAGCAGTTCACAGGGGAACTATGGCTACACCTTC. Translated, it gives CASSSQGNYGYTF. The V call is TRBV12-3 or TRBV12-4, the J call TRBJ1-2, with 7 positions matching TRBD1. The CDR3 sequence is 13 residues long. The V gene end was trimmed by 4 bases and the J gene end by 2 bases; junction bases not matched to a gene: 1.

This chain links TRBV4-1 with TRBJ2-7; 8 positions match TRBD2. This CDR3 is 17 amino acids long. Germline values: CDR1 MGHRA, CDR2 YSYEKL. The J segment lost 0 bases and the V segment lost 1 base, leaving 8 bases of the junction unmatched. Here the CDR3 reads CASSQGGGGLASYEQYF. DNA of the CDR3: TGCGCCAGCAGCCAAGGTGGGGGCGGACTAGCCTCCTACGAGCAGTACTTC.

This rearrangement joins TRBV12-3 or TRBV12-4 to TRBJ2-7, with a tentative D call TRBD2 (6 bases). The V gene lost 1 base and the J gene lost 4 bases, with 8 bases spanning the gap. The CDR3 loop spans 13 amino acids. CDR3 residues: CASSLERGYEQYF. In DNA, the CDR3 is TGTGCCAGCAGTTTAGAACGGGGGTACGAGCAGTACTTC.

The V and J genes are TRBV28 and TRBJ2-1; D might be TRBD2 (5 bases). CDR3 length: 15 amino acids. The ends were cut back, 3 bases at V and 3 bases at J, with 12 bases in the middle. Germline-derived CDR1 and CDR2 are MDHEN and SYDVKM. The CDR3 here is CASSLLSGIYNEQFF. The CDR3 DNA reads TGTGCCAGCAGTTTGTTGAGCGGAATCTACAATGAGCAGTTCTTC.

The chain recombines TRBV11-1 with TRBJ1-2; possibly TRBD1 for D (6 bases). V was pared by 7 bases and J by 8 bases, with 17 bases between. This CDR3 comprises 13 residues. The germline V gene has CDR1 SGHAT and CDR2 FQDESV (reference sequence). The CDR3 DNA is TGTGCCAGCACCCAGGACAGATCAGGCGGCTACACCTTC. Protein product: CASTQDRSGGYTF.

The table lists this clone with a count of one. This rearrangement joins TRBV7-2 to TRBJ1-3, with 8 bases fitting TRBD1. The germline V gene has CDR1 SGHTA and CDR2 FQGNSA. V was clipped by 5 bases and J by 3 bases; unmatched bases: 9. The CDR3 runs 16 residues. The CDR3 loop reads CASSQTTGGVGNTIYF. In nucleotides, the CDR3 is TGTGCCAGCAGCCAAACTACAGGGGGAGTTGGAAACACCATATATTTT.

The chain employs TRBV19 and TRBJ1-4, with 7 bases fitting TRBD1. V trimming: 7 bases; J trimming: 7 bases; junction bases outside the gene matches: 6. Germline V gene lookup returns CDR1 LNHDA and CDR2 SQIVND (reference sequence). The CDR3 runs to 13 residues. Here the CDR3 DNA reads TGTGCCAGTACGTCAGGGGGGAGTGAAAAACTGTTTTTT. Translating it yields CASTSGGSEKLFF.

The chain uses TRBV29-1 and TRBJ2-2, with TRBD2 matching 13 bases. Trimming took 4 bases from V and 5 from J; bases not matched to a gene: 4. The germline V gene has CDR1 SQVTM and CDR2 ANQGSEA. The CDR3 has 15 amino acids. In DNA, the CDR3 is TGCAGCGTTGCTCGACTAGCGGGAGGTACCGGGGAGCTGTTTTTT. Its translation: CSVARLAGGTGELFF.

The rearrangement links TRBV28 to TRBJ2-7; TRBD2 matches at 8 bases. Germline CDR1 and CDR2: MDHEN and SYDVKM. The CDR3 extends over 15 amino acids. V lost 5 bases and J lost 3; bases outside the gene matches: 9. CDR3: CASSPGTRIYYEQYF. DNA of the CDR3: TGTGCCAGCAGTCCCGGGACTAGGATCTACTACGAGCAGTACTTC.

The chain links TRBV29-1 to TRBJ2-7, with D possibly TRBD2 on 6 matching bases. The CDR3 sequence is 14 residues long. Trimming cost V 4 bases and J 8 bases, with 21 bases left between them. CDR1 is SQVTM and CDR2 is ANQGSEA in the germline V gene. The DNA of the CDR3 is TGCAGCGTTGTTGTCGGGGCGACTAGTCTTAAGCAGTACTTC. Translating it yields CSVVVGATSLKQYF.

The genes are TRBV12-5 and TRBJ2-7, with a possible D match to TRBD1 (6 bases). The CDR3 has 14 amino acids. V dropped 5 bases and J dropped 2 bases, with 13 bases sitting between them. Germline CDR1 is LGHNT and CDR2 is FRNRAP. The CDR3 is CASGHRADTYEQYF. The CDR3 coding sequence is TGTGCTAGTGGTCACAGGGCTGATACCTACGAGCAGTACTTC.

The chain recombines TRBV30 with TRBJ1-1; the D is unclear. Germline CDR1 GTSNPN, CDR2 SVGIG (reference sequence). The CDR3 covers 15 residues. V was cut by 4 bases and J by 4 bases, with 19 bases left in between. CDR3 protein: CAWTPGGRLVTEAFF. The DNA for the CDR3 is TGTGCCTGGACTCCGGGAGGGAGATTGGTCACTGAAGCTTTCTTT.

In DNA, the CDR3 is TGTGCCAGCAGAGACAGGTACAATCAGCCCCAGCATTTT. Its translation: CASRDRYNQPQHF. This rearrangement joins TRBV6-5 to TRBJ1-5, with a possible D match to TRBD1 (6 bases). The germline V gene encodes CDR1 MNHEY and CDR2 SVGAGI. Between the trimmed V and J ends, which lost 6 bases and 3 bases, there was a span of 9 bases. CDR3 length: 13 residues.

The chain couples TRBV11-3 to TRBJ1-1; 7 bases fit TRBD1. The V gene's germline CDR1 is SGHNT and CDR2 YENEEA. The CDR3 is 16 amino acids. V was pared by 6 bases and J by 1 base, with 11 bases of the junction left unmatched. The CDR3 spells CASRLTGMVWNTEAFF. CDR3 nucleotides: TGTGCCAGCAGACTGACAGGGATGGTATGGAACACTGAAGCTTTCTTT.

The CDR3 sequence is CASSLLGARRGYTF. The CDR3 nucleotides are TGTGCCAGCAGTTTATTAGGTGCTCGGAGGGGCTACACCTTC. The rearrangement links TRBV27 to TRBJ1-2; D uncertain. Germline CDR1 is MNHEY and CDR2 is SMNVEV (reference sequence). V lost 1 base and J lost 8, with 14 bases in between. The CDR3 contains 14 residues.